This entry is about one T cell receptor beta chain. Its antigen is currently unknown. A much larger clone differs by one base, so this may be a read error. TCRdb itself ran the 5' RACE reads through MiXCR, one entry per CDR3 protein. Altogether tens of thousands of distinct CDR3 sequences are present, roughly 17% being singletons, with the ten largest covering 2% to 2.5%. Study-wide points: The TCR gene usage of tumor memory CD4+ T cells clustered together with blood and lymph node memory CD4+ cells and with lymph node naive CD4+ cells.

Sequences were obtained from naive CD4+ T cells sorted from blood. Subset described: naive CD4+ T cells, CD4+CD45RA+CD25-. The clonotype originates from a female donor with breast cancer.

The CDR3 DNA reads as TGCGCCAACAGCCGGACTAGCGGGAGTTACGAGCAGTACTTC. It specifies CANSRTSGSYEQYF. This chain joins TRBV5-1 and TRBJ2-7; 13 nucleotides agree with TRBD2. CDR3 size: 14 residues. CDR1 is SGHRS, CDR2 YFSETQ, per germline.